Included here is one TCR beta chain sequence, with context. V was cut by 2 bases and J by 5 bases, with 11 bases left in between. Germline V gives CDR1 SGHVS, CDR2 FNYEAQ. The CDR3 covers 14 residues. Treatment specified: around 19 received Ad26.COV2.S at low or high dose, single or two shots; about five received placebo; per-sample allocation not given. Sampling happened 63 days after the first vaccine or placebo injection. The method was immunoSEQ multiplex PCR; TCRdb's version includes in-frame clones alone and lacks a portion of them. The repertoire holds 300,000 to 450,000 clones, with 70% to 90% as singletons. This sample was included in a study of Ad26.COV2.S vaccination and SARS-CoV-2 variants.

The chain uses TRBV7-6 and TRBJ2-3; the D gene is possibly TRBD1 (6 bases). Sequencing was performed on peripheral blood, taken in a trial of Ad26.COV2.S vaccine versus placebo. The source is a person between 18 and 65 years old who received the Ad26.COV2.S COVID-19 vaccine or a placebo. The CDR3 sequence: CASSLRPRGDTQYF. CDR3 nucleotides: TGTGCCAGCAGCTTAAGGCCCAGGGGAGATACGCAGTATTTT.